This T cell receptor beta chain was recovered during a study of blood T cell repertoires in COVID-19. Study information: COVID-19 samples collected from the United States, Italy and Spain covered acute and convalescent phases. The cDNA or gDNA used as material had been derived from T cells, B-cell-depleted T cells, or PBMCs.

V lost 9 bases to trimming and J lost 11 bases; unmatched junction nucleotides: 11. The CDR3 runs 14 residues. Germline assignment: CDR1 SNHLY and CDR2 FYNNEI. Original processing methods: Reference gene primer amplification gave nucleated cell count estimates. Profiling relied on immunoSEQ multiplex PCR, and the TCRdb table lists in-frame clones only, not all of them. The V and J calls and the clone size are those of that table, but D and trimming were determined from the DNA. The profile shows fewer than 200,000 clones, more than 75% of them singletons. Sequencing was done on a sample of peripheral blood. The chain uses TRBV2 and TRBJ1-6, with TRBD1 matching 9 bases. The source is a man aged 50 to 60 who had recovered from COVID-19. The CDR3 loop is CARGQGFAGAPLHF. CDR3 in DNA: TGTGCCAGGGGACAGGGTTTTGCGGGAGCACCCCTCCACTTT.